The 28 T cell receptor beta chains given below trace back to one sample, sequenced in a study of vaccination and CD4 T cells after COVID-19. Sequence data for DNA of cultured CD4+ T cells were generated by the Oncomine TCR Beta short-read assay. TCRdb processed the PCR reads anew with MiXCR; each CDR3 protein has one entry. The sample holds roughly 13,000 distinct CDR3 sequences, around 53% seen once. Noted treatment: roughly 10-day PBMC culture with coronavirus spike peptide pools or control peptides (ViraFEST assay). No antigens are known for them. Sequenced: CD4+ T cells from blood, cultured in vitro. Every receptor here comes from a human donor who had recovered from COVID-19.

This clonotype occurred a few times. This chain connects TRBV20-1 to TRBJ2-7; TRBD1 matches 10 bases. Trimming cost V 2 bases and J 4 bases; bases outside gene matches: 14. Germline values: CDR1 DFQATT, CDR2 SNEGSKA (reference sequence). CDR3 length: 17 residues. The CDR3 reads CSARPRGTGVLGYEQYF. CDR3 in DNA: TGCAGTGCTAGACCACGCGGGACAGGGGTCCTTGGATACGAGCAGTACTTC.

This chain uses TRBV19 with TRBJ1-1, with unresolved D. This CDR3 has 15 residues. CDR1 and CDR2 (germline): LNHDA, SQIVND (reference sequence). The germline V and J ends were trimmed by 7 bases and 6 bases, with 21 bases remaining between them. Here the CDR3 reads CASTLMGFTSSEAFF. The DNA of the CDR3 is TGTGCCAGTACCCTTATGGGGTTCACCAGCTCTGAAGCTTTCTTT.

The gene calls are TRBV7-2 and TRBJ1-1; D not certain. The CDR3 is 14 residues long. The V end lost 7 bases, the J end lost 2 bases, and 14 bases lay between the germline ends. Germline assignment: CDR1 SGHTA and CDR2 FQGNSA. The CDR3 nucleotides are TGTGCCAGCACCTCAGGCAGGCTAAACACTGAAGCTTTCTTT. This gives the protein CASTSGRLNTEAFF. Full variable domain (outside the CDR3, taken from reference TRBV7-2 and TRBJ1-1): GAGVSQSPSNKVTEKGKDVELRCDPISGHTALYWYRQSLGQGLEFLIYFQGNSAPDKSGLPSDRFSAERTGGSVSTLTIQRTQQEDSAVYLCASTSGRLNTEAFFGQGTRLTVV.

This clonotype was seen more than once but under ten times. The genes are TRBV5-1 and TRBJ1-1; tentatively, D is TRBD1 (5 bases). This CDR3 is 14 amino acids long. The germline gives CDR1 SGHRS, CDR2 YFSETQ. Deletions cut 0 bases from V and 4 bases from J, with 10 bases between. The CDR3: CASSLGGDSTEAFF. CDR3 coding DNA: TGCGCCAGCAGCTTGGGGGGGGATAGCACTGAAGCTTTCTTT.

This chain uses TRBV6-1 with TRBJ2-3, with D unresolved. The germline V gene encodes CDR1 MNHNS and CDR2 SASEGT. V was pared by 0 bases and J by 6 bases, with 4 bases between. The CDR3 has 12 amino acids. Here the CDR3 DNA reads TGTGCCAGCAGTGAAGCGCACGATACGCAGTATTTT. It encodes CASSEAHDTQYF.

A few counts support this clonotype. For the CDR3, the DNA is TGTGCCATCAGTGAGTCTGGCGGAGCTAACTATGGCTACACCTTC. Translating gives CAISESGGANYGYTF. This chain uses TRBV10-3 with TRBJ1-2; D unresolved. V lost 0 bases to trimming and J lost 0 bases, with 8 bases between them. The CDR3 runs to 15 residues. Germline lookup yields CDR1 ENHRY and CDR2 SYGVKD.

The CDR3 DNA reads TGTGCCAGCAGCGAGAACACGGGAATGAACACTGAAGCTTTCTTT. Residues: CASSENTGMNTEAFF. The J gene is TRBJ1-1, the V gene TRBV2; D is ambiguous. The CDR3 has 15 residues. Germline CDR1 reads SNHLY; CDR2 reads FYNNEI. Deletions cut 6 bases from V and 0 bases from J, with 14 bases between.

This clonotype appeared a few times. This rearrangement joins TRBV6-1 to TRBJ2-2; D is ambiguous. The CDR3 has 12 amino acids. Germline CDR1 MNHNS, CDR2 SASEGT. The ends were cut back, 5 bases at V and 0 bases at J, with 1 base in the middle. DNA of the CDR3: TGTGCCAGCAGTCCGAACACCGGGGAGCTGTTTTTT. It encodes CASSPNTGELFF.

V usage is TRBV10-1 and J usage is TRBJ2-7; 8 bases match TRBD2. This CDR3 is 14 amino acids long. The V gene's germline CDR1 is WNHNN and CDR2 SYGVQD (reference sequence). The V and J ends lost 5 bases and 1 base, in that order; junction bases with no gene match: 4. CDR3 nucleotide sequence: TGCGCCAGCAGTTTCAGCGGGAGATCCTACGAGCAGTACTTC. Its translation: CASSFSGRSYEQYF.

The chain combines TRBV20-1 with TRBJ2-3, with D maybe TRBD1 (6 bases). Germline values: CDR1 DFQATT, CDR2 SNEGSKA (reference sequence). CDR3 length: 12 residues. V lost 4 bases and J lost 5, with 10 bases in between. The CDR3 nucleotides are TGCAGTGCTAAAACAGGGATAGATACGCAGTATTTT. Protein: CSAKTGIDTQYF.

In this sample, this clonotype turned up a few times. The chain uses TRBV20-1 and TRBJ2-2, with TRBD2 identical over 7 bases. This CDR3 has 15 residues. With 3 bases clipped from V and 5 bases from J, the junction kept 9 bases outside the gene matches. Germline loops: CDR1 DFQATT, CDR2 SNEGSKA (reference sequence). CDR3 sequence reads: CSARISGMRTGELFF. CDR3 bases: TGCAGTGCTAGGATAAGCGGGATGCGGACCGGGGAGCTGTTTTTT.

This clonotype was found a few times. The rearrangement uses TRBV2 and TRBJ1-6; D remains unclear. CDR3 length: 15 residues. Trimming left V 4 bases short and J 7 bases short, with 14 bases between. The germline gives CDR1 SNHLY, CDR2 FYNNEI. The CDR3 DNA follows: TGTGCCAGCAGTGCCGTGGGGTCCTCGAATTCACCCCTCCACTTT. Translated: CASSAVGSSNSPLHF.

This rearrangement joins TRBV6-1 to TRBJ2-7; 8 bases align to TRBD1. Germline CDR1 is MNHNS and CDR2 is SASEGT. With V trimmed by 10 bases and J by 4 bases, 12 bases remained unmatched. The CDR3 is made up of 14 amino acids. CDR3 protein: CATQKDRAGYEQYF. The DNA for the CDR3 is TGTGCCACCCAGAAGGACAGGGCCGGGTACGAGCAGTACTTC.

The chain links TRBV6-1 to TRBJ1-1, with D maybe TRBD1 (6 bases). The CDR3 contains 16 residues. The V and J ends lost 8 bases and 3 bases respectively, with 22 bases between them. Germline assignment: CDR1 MNHNS and CDR2 SASEGT. For the CDR3, the DNA is TGTGCCAGCGCCGGTCCCGGGACACAACTTCACACTGAAGCTTTCTTT. Protein product: CASAGPGTQLHTEAFF.

V usage is TRBV28 and J usage is TRBJ1-5; 7 nucleotides agree with TRBD1. Germline trimming cut 6 bases from V and 0 bases from J; bases unmatched to any gene: 8. Germline loops: CDR1 MDHEN, CDR2 SYDVKM. This CDR3 region has 16 residues. CDR3 residues: CASRPPDRFSNQPQHF. Here the CDR3 DNA reads TGTGCCAGCAGACCCCCGGACAGGTTTAGCAATCAGCCCCAGCATTTT. Filled out from reference TRBV28 and TRBJ1-5, the complete variable domain reads DVKVTQSSRYLVKRTGEKVFLECVQDMDHENMFWYRQDPGLGLRLIYFSYDVKMKEKGDIPEGYSVSREKKERFSLILESASTNQTSMYLCASRPPDRFSNQPQHFGDGTRLSIL.

This clonotype is labeled medium-sized (0.01 to 0.1%). The chain carries TRBV15 and TRBJ1-6, with a possible D match to TRBD1 (5 bases). Germline assignment: CDR1 LNHNV and CDR2 YYDKDF (reference sequence). The V gene lost 1 base and the J gene lost 10 bases, with 8 bases spanning the gap. CDR3 length equals 13 residues. In DNA, the CDR3 is TGTGCCACCAGCAGAGGACGGGGGTCACCCCTCCACTTT. As protein: CATSRGRGSPLHF.

This clonotype showed up just a few times. V gene TRBV12-3 or TRBV12-4 combines with J gene TRBJ1-2; maybe TRBD1 (5 bases). V lost 3 bases and J 7 bases, leaving 12 bases between the germline ends. The CDR3 runs 13 residues. In DNA, the CDR3 is TGTGCCAGCAGTTTTGGGGTGGGGGGTGGCTACACCTTC. Translation: CASSFGVGGGYTF.

CDR3 loop: CASSLGGSETQYF. CDR3 bases: TGCGCCAGCAGCTTGGGCGGTTCTGAGACCCAGTACTTC. J is TRBJ2-5 and V is TRBV5-1, with no clear D. V lost 0 bases and J lost 5, with 8 bases in between. Germline V gene data show CDR1 as SGHRS and CDR2 as YFSETQ. The CDR3 length is 13 residues.

The V and J genes are TRBV24-1 and TRBJ2-2; the D gene is possibly TRBD1 (5 bases). The V and J ends lost 2 bases and 7 bases respectively, with 10 bases between them. This CDR3 region has 14 residues. Germline loops: CDR1 KGHDR, CDR2 SFDVKD. CDR3 protein: CATSDSRVYGELFF. For the CDR3, the DNA is TGTGCCACCAGTGATTCCAGGGTCTACGGGGAGCTGTTTTTT.

The table lists this clonotype with a few counts. The chain joins TRBV7-8 to TRBJ1-2, with no clear D. The germline V gene encodes CDR1 SGHVS and CDR2 FQNEAQ. CDR3 size: 15 residues. Trimming took off 4 bases at V and 5 bases at J, with 17 bases between the two ends. In DNA, the CDR3 is TGTGCCAGCAGCTCCTTGGGAAGGTTGGGATATGGCTACACCTTC. Translation: CASSSLGRLGYGYTF.

This clonotype is labeled medium-sized (0.01 to 0.1%). V is TRBV5-8 and J is TRBJ2-5; D tentatively fits TRBD1 or TRBD2 (6 bases each). Germline V gene sequence: CDR1 SGHTS, CDR2 YDEGEE. Trimming shortened V by 7 bases and J by 3 bases, and 16 bases separated the two germline ends. CDR3 length: 14 residues. CDR3: CASLRGDAKETQYF. CDR3 in DNA: TGTGCCAGCCTGAGGGGGGACGCCAAAGAGACCCAGTACTTC.

This clonotype was detected only a few times. The chain employs TRBV11-2 and TRBJ2-5, with 9 nucleotides matching TRBD1. Losses at the gene ends were 5 bases for V and 5 bases for J; bases not matched to a gene: 9. CDR1 is SGHAT, CDR2 FQNNGV, per germline. The CDR3 runs 15 residues. Here the CDR3 reads CASSTPTGGGETQYF. The CDR3 bases are TGTGCCAGCAGCACTCCGACAGGGGGTGGTGAGACCCAGTACTTC.

The chain combines TRBV20-1 with TRBJ2-7, with D perhaps matching TRBD2 (7 bases). This CDR3 contains 15 residues. Trimming shortened V by 1 base and J by 1 base, and 14 bases separated the two germline ends. Germline CDR1 DFQATT, CDR2 SNEGSKA (reference sequence). The CDR3 nucleotides are TGCAGTGCTAGAGCGGCTGGGAGGGGGTCCTACGAGCAGTACTTC. Translation: CSARAAGRGSYEQYF.

This chain uses TRBV10-3 with TRBJ1-5; a weak D match, TRBD1 (5 bases). V shed 5 bases and J shed 3 bases, with 14 bases lying between them. The CDR3 spans 15 residues. Looked up from germline, CDR1 is ENHRY and CDR2 is SYGVKD. CDR3 protein: CAISPNRDYNQPQHF. In DNA, the CDR3 is TGTGCCATCAGTCCGAACCGGGACTACAATCAGCCCCAGCATTTT.

This clonotype has a handful of counts. The chain couples TRBV27 to TRBJ1-2; 10 bases fit TRBD1. Germline loops: CDR1 MNHEY, CDR2 SMNVEV (reference sequence). This CDR3 has 16 amino acids. J was trimmed by 1 base and V by 7 bases; bases with no gene match: 9. CDR3 amino acids: CASTTDRGRYNYGYTF. The CDR3 DNA is TGTGCCAGCACTACTGACAGGGGGCGTTATAACTATGGCTACACCTTC.

This clonotype was observed a handful of times. CDR3 bases: TGTGCCAGCATTTCTAGCGGGGAGACCCAGTACTTC. Its translation: CASISSGETQYF. The rearrangement uses TRBV25-1 and TRBJ2-5, with 8 bases identical to TRBD2. With V trimmed by 7 bases and J by 5 bases, 3 bases remained unmatched. The CDR3 is made up of 12 amino acids. Germline assignment: CDR1 MGHDK and CDR2 SYGVNS. Full variable domain (missing parts from reference TRBV25-1 and TRBJ2-5): EADIYQTPRYLVIGTGKKITLECSQTMGHDKMYWYQQDPGMELHLIHYSYGVNSTEKGDLSSESTVSRIRTEHFPLTLESARPSHTSQYLCASISSGETQYFGPGTRLLVL.

The rearrangement joins TRBV6-2 or TRBV6-3 to TRBJ1-1; TRBD1 is a possible D gene (5 bases). The CDR3 is 14 amino acids. Trimming removed 0 bases from V and 5 bases from J, with 10 bases in between. The germline V gene has CDR1 MNHEY and CDR2 SVGEGT. The CDR3, as DNA: TGTGCCAGCAGTTACTCGCGGGGGGAAACTGAAGCTTTCTTT. Translation gives CASSYSRGETEAFF.

J is TRBJ2-3 and V is TRBV20-1; D is possibly TRBD2 (5 bases). Trimming pared 0 bases from V and 5 bases from J, leaving 15 bases between. CDR1 and CDR2 from the germline V gene are DFQATT and SNEGSKA (reference sequence). The CDR3 has 15 amino acids. Here the CDR3 DNA reads TGCAGTGCTAGAGATGGACTGATAGAGGGAGATACGCAGTATTTT. Amino acids: CSARDGLIEGDTQYF.